The 18 T cell receptor beta chains below were found in one sample sequenced in a study of CD8+CD57+ T cells in acquired aplastic anemia. For CDR3 and TCR beta VDJ profiling, genomic DNA was the template used. Each CDR3 protein is one row after TCRdb ran MiXCR on the reads. The profile shows roughly 130,000 distinct CDR3 sequences, over 45% of them singletons. The sample was sorted CD4+, CD8+, or CD8+CD57+ T cells (not recorded which) from PBMCs. Receptor source: a human donor in good health, serving as a control.

This chain connects TRBV6-1 to TRBJ2-1; D might be TRBD2 (7 bases). CDR3 length equals 16 residues. Germline V gene lookup returns CDR1 MNHNS and CDR2 SASEGT. V shed 7 bases and J shed 0 bases, with 16 bases lying between them. The CDR3 DNA follows: TGTGCCAGCACGGGCGGGGGCCCCAGCTCCTACAATGAGCAGTTCTTC. Translating gives CASTGGGPSSYNEQFF.

This clonotype was observed at least ten times. V usage is TRBV12-3 or TRBV12-4 and J usage is TRBJ2-3, with unresolved D. Trimming pared 6 bases from V and 3 bases from J, leaving 4 bases between. The CDR3 extends over 11 amino acids. The CDR3 DNA sequence: TGTGCCAGCAGGAGGACAGATACGCAGTATTTT. It encodes CASRRTDTQYF.

This clonotype has ten or more counts. This chain uses TRBV5-1 with TRBJ1-4; D gene unclear. The CDR3 extends over 16 amino acids. Germline V gives CDR1 SGHRS, CDR2 YFSETQ. Trimming removed 2 bases at V and 8 bases at J, with 19 bases between. CDR3 in DNA: TGCGCCAGCAGCTTTAATGGTGTGCAGACTGGGGAAAAACTGTTTTTT. It codes for CASSFNGVQTGEKLFF.

This sequence joins TRBV7-9 and TRBJ1-2; D unclear. Trimming took off 3 bases at V and 2 bases at J, with 13 bases between the two ends. There are 15 residues in the CDR3. The V gene's germline CDR1 is SEHNR and CDR2 FQNEAQ (reference sequence). In nucleotides, the CDR3 is TGTGCCAGCAGCTTGGACGGCGACTTGAACTATGGCTACACCTTC. Translating it yields CASSLDGDLNYGYTF.

Ten or more counts support this clonotype. The chain has TRBV19 and TRBJ1-2; D uncertain. This CDR3 is 16 amino acids long. Trimming removed 5 bases at V and 3 bases at J, with 19 bases between. Germline loops: CDR1 LNHDA, CDR2 SQIVND (reference sequence). In DNA form, the CDR3 reads TGTGCCAGTAGTGTCGCAGCGCTTCGATCCGACTATGGCTACACCTTC. Encoded protein: CASSVAALRSDYGYTF. The full variable domain, its missing parts supplied by reference TRBV19 and TRBJ1-2, is DGGITQSPKYLFRKEGQNVTLSCEQNLNHDAMYWYRQDPGQGLRLIYYSQIVNDFQKGDIAEGYSVSREKKESFPLTVTSAQKNPTAFYLCASSVAALRSDYGYTFGSGTRLTVV.

This clonotype has a count of ten or more. The chain carries TRBV11-1 and TRBJ2-5, with D maybe TRBD1 (6 bases). This CDR3 has 15 residues. V shed 2 bases and J shed 7 bases, with 17 bases lying between them. Germline CDR1 is SGHAT and CDR2 is FQDESV (reference sequence). For the CDR3, the DNA is TGTGCCAGCAGCTTAAGGGGTGTACAGGGACGGACCCAGTACTTC. The encoded protein is CASSLRGVQGRTQYF.

This clonotype has at least ten counts. This sequence joins TRBV19 and TRBJ2-7; no firm D call. Germline V gene data show CDR1 as LNHDA and CDR2 as SQIVND (reference sequence). V was clipped by 9 bases and J by 0 bases, with 18 bases between them. CDR3 size: 15 residues. The CDR3, as DNA: TGTGCCAGCCGCCCCCTTGACGGCTCCTCCTACGAGCAGTACTTC. Translation gives CASRPLDGSSYEQYF.

Notes on this clonotype: Possible read error: a much larger clone is one base away. The rearrangement joins TRBV12-3 or TRBV12-4 to TRBJ2-5; 7 nucleotides line up with TRBD1. V shed 3 bases, J shed 7 bases, and the junction held 8 bases outside the gene matches. This CDR3 contains 14 residues. The CDR3 bases are TGTGCCAGCAGTTTGAGGCAGGGGGTTGGGACCCAGTACTTC. Translating it yields CASSLRQGVGTQYF.

This clonotype was seen a handful of times. V usage is TRBV11-2 and J usage is TRBJ1-4; D possibly corresponds to TRBD1 (6 bases). The CDR3 is 16 residues long. Germline-derived CDR1 and CDR2 are SGHAT and FQNNGV. Between the trimmed V and J ends, which lost 7 bases and 3 bases, there was a span of 18 bases. CDR3 coding DNA: TGTGCCAGCACCCCCGGAGGACAGCGACCTAATGAAAAACTGTTTTTT. Protein sequence: CASTPGGQRPNEKLFF.

This clonotype was recorded at least ten times. The V call is TRBV29-1, the J call TRBJ2-6, with 8 bases matching TRBD1. The germline gives CDR1 SQVTM, CDR2 ANQGSEA. After removal of 7 bases from V and 1 base from J, the junction contained 9 bases not matched to a gene. This CDR3 region has 16 residues. The CDR3 region has the DNA TGCAGCGCGCGGACAGGGCCTTTATCTGGGGCCAACGTCCTGACTTTC. Translated: CSARTGPLSGANVLTF. Complete variable domain (other parts from reference TRBV29-1 and TRBJ2-6): SAVISQKPSRDICQRGTSLTIQCQVDSQVTMMFWYRQQPGQSLTLIATANQGSEATYESGFVIDKFPISRPNLTFSTLTVSNMSPEDSSIYLCSARTGPLSGANVLTFGAGSRLTVL.

The gene calls are TRBV15 and TRBJ2-5; D remains ambiguous. V lost 4 bases and J lost 3, with 3 bases in between. This CDR3 has 11 residues. Germline CDR1 reads LNHNV; CDR2 reads YYDKDF (reference sequence). In DNA form, the CDR3 reads TGTGCCACCAGCAAGGAAGAGACCCAGTACTTC. Protein: CATSKEETQYF.

In the case of this clonotype: A much bigger clone sits one base away, suggesting this may be a read error. This chain links TRBV6-2 or TRBV6-3 with TRBJ1-3; D call uncertain. The length of the CDR3 is 16 residues. Germline CDR1 MNHEY, CDR2 SVGEGT. CDR3 residues: CASSYYNPSSGDTIYF. CDR3 bases: TGTGCCAGCAGTTACTACAATCCAAGCTCTGGAGACACCATATATTTT.

In its sample, this clonotype was seen a few times. V usage is TRBV20-1 and J usage is TRBJ2-3; 7 bases agree with TRBD2. The CDR3 totals 14 residues. The V and J ends lost 3 bases and 3 bases, in that order; junction bases with no gene match: 6. Germline V gives CDR1 DFQATT, CDR2 SNEGSKA (reference sequence). This chain's CDR3 is CSASRGSDTDTQYF. As DNA, the CDR3 is TGCAGTGCTAGCCGCGGGAGTGATACAGATACGCAGTATTTT.

This clonotype was seen many times. The chain combines TRBV6-5 with TRBJ2-3; TRBD2 agrees at 11 bases. Germline trimming cut 0 bases from V and 2 bases from J; bases unmatched to any gene: 1. The V gene's germline CDR1 is MNHEY and CDR2 SVGAGI. This CDR3 is built from 16 residues. CDR3 in amino acids: CASSYSLAGATDTQYF. In nucleotides, the CDR3 is TGTGCCAGCAGTTACTCACTAGCGGGGGCCACAGATACGCAGTATTTT.

The V call is TRBV15, the J call TRBJ1-5; D is undetermined. This CDR3 comprises 12 residues. Germline CDR1 LNHNV, CDR2 YYDKDF (reference sequence). Trimming shortened V by 0 bases and J by 11 bases, and 8 bases separated the two germline ends. The CDR3 nucleotides are TGTGCCACCAGCAGAGACAGGTTGGCCCAGCATTTT. Translation gives CATSRDRLAQHF.

The genes are TRBV2 and TRBJ1-6; D gene unclear. The V end was cut by 4 bases, the J end by 7 bases, with 11 bases between. The CDR3 contains 14 residues. Germline V gives CDR1 SNHLY, CDR2 FYNNEI. As DNA, the CDR3 is TGTGCCAGCAGTGTGACGGACTTGAATTCACCCCTCCACTTT. This gives the protein CASSVTDLNSPLHF.

The V and J genes are TRBV29-1 and TRBJ1-2; TRBD1 might be the D (5 bases). This CDR3 spans 14 amino acids. The germline V gene encodes CDR1 SQVTM and CDR2 ANQGSEA. V lost 3 bases and J lost 4, with 15 bases in between. CDR3 nucleotide sequence: TGCAGCGTTGATGACTTGGGGGGTCGCTATGGCTACACCTTC. This sequence encodes CSVDDLGGRYGYTF.

This clonotype was seen ten or more times. The rearrangement uses TRBV3-1 and TRBJ2-7, with 7 bases identical to TRBD1. Trimming cost V 4 bases and J 2 bases; bases outside gene matches: 8. CDR1 LGHDT and CDR2 YNNKEL come from the germline V gene (reference sequence). This CDR3 spans 15 amino acids. The CDR3 DNA is TGTGCCAGCAGCCCGGACAGGCACCGCCCCTACGAGCAGTACTTC. It translates to CASSPDRHRPYEQYF.